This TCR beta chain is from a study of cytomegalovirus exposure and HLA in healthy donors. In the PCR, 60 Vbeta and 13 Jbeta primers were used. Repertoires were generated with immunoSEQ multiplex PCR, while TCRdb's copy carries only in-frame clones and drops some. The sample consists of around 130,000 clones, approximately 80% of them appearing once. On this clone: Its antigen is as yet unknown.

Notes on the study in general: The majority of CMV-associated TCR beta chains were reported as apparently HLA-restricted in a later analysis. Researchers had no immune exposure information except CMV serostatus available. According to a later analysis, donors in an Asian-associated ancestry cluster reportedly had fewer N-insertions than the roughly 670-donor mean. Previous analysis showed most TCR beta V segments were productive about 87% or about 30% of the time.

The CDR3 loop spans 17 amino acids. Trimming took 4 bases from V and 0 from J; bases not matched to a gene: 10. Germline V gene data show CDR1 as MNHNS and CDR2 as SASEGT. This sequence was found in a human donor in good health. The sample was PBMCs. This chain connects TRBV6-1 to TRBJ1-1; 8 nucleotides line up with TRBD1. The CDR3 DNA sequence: TGTGCCAGCAGTGCGAAGGGACAGGCGTCCATGAACACTGAAGCTTTCTTT. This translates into CASSAKGQASMNTEAFF.